The next 10 T cell receptor beta chains were all read from a single sample in a study of STAT5B mutations in CD4+ large granular lymphocyte leukemia (dated by TCRdb to 2021 to 2024). Libraries came from the immunoSEQ multiplex PCR assay. The table comes from immuneACCESS by way of TCRdb, which keeps in-frame sequences with V and J called. Part of the clones is missing from these tables; in studies checked, under half for an unresolved V gene and the rest for unknown reasons. This sample comprises about 33,000 clones, approximately 74% of them detected only once. The ten largest clones take up roughly 0.31% of the sample. Input material: CD4+ T cells from blood buffy coats. These receptors were obtained from a human donor in good health.

V is TRBV10-3 and J is TRBJ2-7; D is unresolved. CDR1 and CDR2 (germline): ENHRY, SYGVKD. This CDR3 comprises 15 residues. V was shortened by 7 bases and J by 0 bases, with 16 bases between the two germline ends. The CDR3: CAINSRVQSSYEQYF. DNA for the CDR3: TGTGCCATCAATTCTCGGGTGCAAAGCTCCTACGAGCAGTACTTC.

This rearrangement joins TRBV19 to TRBJ2-5, with D perhaps TRBD1 (6 bases). This CDR3 has 13 residues. Trimming took off 4 bases at V and 4 bases at J, with 10 bases between the two ends. Germline V lookup: CDR1 LNHDA, CDR2 SQIVND (reference sequence). Here the CDR3 reads CASSRDTRETQYF. As DNA, the CDR3 is TGTGCCAGTAGTAGGGACACTCGAGAGACCCAGTACTTC. Looking up the rest from reference TRBV19 and TRBJ2-5 gives the full variable domain: DGGITQSPKYLFRKEGQNVTLSCEQNLNHDAMYWYRQDPGQGLRLIYYSQIVNDFQKGDIAEGYSVSREKKESFPLTVTSAQKNPTAFYLCASSRDTRETQYFGPGTRLLVL.

The rearrangement joins TRBV7-2 to TRBJ1-5; possibly TRBD1 for D (5 bases). The germline V and J ends were trimmed by 8 bases and 10 bases, with 18 bases remaining between them. Germline values: CDR1 SGHTA, CDR2 FQGNSA. The CDR3 spans 13 residues. The CDR3 nucleotides read TGTGCCAGCTCCCCCTGGATCTGGGACCCCCAGCATTTT. Amino acid sequence: CASSPWIWDPQHF.

A few counts support this clone. The chain joins TRBV16 to TRBJ1-1; D call uncertain. V shed 0 bases and J shed 4 bases, with 6 bases lying between them. Germline CDR1 and CDR2: KGHSY and FQNENV. The CDR3 totals 13 residues. DNA for the CDR3: TGTGCCAGCAGCCAATCCACCTTCACTGAAGCTTTCTTT. Translating it yields CASSQSTFTEAFF.

The chain employs TRBV6-1 and TRBJ1-5; D might be TRBD1 (6 bases). Per germline, CDR1 MNHNS and CDR2 SASEGT. V shed 4 bases and J shed 0 bases, with 16 bases lying between them. CDR3 size: 17 residues. Here the CDR3 DNA reads TGTGCCAGCAGTGTTAGCACAGGGAGGGGTAGCAATCAGCCCCAGCATTTT. Translating gives CASSVSTGRGSNQPQHF.

This clone is a singleton in its sample. This chain joins TRBV5-1 and TRBJ2-2; D gene unclear. The CDR3 extends over 18 amino acids. Per germline, CDR1 SGHRS and CDR2 YFSETQ. Trimming cost V 1 base and J 3 bases, with 19 bases left between them. CDR3 region: CASSLFFSPGGDTGELFF. In DNA, the CDR3 is TGCGCCAGCAGCTTGTTTTTTTCCCCAGGTGGCGACACCGGGGAGCTGTTTTTT.

This chain's CDR3 is CASSPTEKLFF. Here the CDR3 DNA reads TGTGCCAGCAGCCCGACAGAAAAACTGTTTTTT. V and J are TRBV7-9 and TRBJ1-4; D unresolved. This CDR3 has 11 residues. The V end was cut by 5 bases, the J end by 8 bases, with 6 bases between. Germline assignment: CDR1 SEHNR and CDR2 FQNEAQ (reference sequence).

The V and J genes are TRBV6-5 and TRBJ2-1, with 13 bases identical to TRBD2. Germline CDR1 and CDR2: MNHEY and SVGAGI. V dropped 6 bases and J dropped 16; count of bases not matched to a gene: 15. There are 15 residues in the CDR3. The CDR3 protein is CASRVSGLAGVQLFF. The CDR3 DNA reads as TGTGCCAGCAGGGTATCCGGACTAGCGGGAGTTCAGTTATTCTTC.

The chain joins TRBV7-9 to TRBJ1-4, with 8 nucleotides matching TRBD1. From germline, CDR1 is SEHNR and CDR2 FQNEAQ (reference sequence). This CDR3 region has 15 residues. Germline trimming cut 3 bases from V and 4 bases from J; bases unmatched to any gene: 4. This chain's CDR3 is CASSFTGGDNEKLFF. The CDR3 bases are TGTGCCAGCAGCTTTACAGGGGGGGATAATGAAAAACTGTTTTTT.

V gene TRBV4-2 combines with J gene TRBJ1-3; 10 nucleotides match TRBD1. Trimming removed 0 bases from V and 3 bases from J; junction bases left unmatched: 14. The CDR3 totals 20 residues. CDR1 is LGHNA and CDR2 is YNFKEQ in the germline V gene. CDR3 sequence reads: CASSQDGPGQGLFFGNTIYF. The DNA for the CDR3 is TGTGCCAGCAGCCAAGACGGCCCGGGACAGGGGCTATTTTTTGGAAACACCATATATTTT.